This T cell receptor (beta chain) is drawn from a study of shared clonotypes between healthy human individuals. Findings of the study overall: Despite large depth, sorted-subset datasets appeared incompletely sequenced.

Around 32,000 T cell genomes, or roughly 200 ng DNA, went into the sorted-subset replicate PCRs. Generated by immunoSEQ multiplex PCR, the TCRdb table keeps only in-frame clones and is missing some. The sample lists over 2,000,000 clones; 93% were seen once. To note about this clone: Its antigen is not identified.

The CDR3 length is 16 residues. V lost 0 bases to trimming and J lost 2 bases, with 14 bases between them. Per germline, CDR1 MGHRA and CDR2 YSYEKL. Naive CD8 isolation took CD45RO-negative cells positively selected for CCR7 and excluded terminally differentiated effector memory CD45RA+ cells. Sequencing was carried out using naive CD8+ T cells from PBMCs. The source of this sequence is a man between 18 and 29 years old in good health. Some clones in this sample may be carry-over from other donors' samples. This chain joins TRBV4-1 and TRBJ2-7; D is possibly TRBD2 (5 bases). CDR3 residues: CASSQDPGVVPYEQYF. CDR3 DNA sequence: TGCGCCAGCAGCCAAGATCCCGGGGTAGTTCCCTACGAGCAGTACTTC.